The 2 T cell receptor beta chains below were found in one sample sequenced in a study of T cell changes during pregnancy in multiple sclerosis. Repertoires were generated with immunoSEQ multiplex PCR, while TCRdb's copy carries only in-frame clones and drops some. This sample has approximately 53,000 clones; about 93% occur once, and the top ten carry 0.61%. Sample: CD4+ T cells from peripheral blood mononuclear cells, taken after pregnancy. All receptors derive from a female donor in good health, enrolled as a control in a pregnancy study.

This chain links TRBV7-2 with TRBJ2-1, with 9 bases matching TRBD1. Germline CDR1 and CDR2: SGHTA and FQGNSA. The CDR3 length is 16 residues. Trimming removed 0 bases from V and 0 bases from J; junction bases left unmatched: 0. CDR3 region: CASSLATGGSYNEQFF. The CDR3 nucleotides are TGTGCCAGCAGCTTAGCGACAGGGGGCTCCTACAATGAGCAGTTCTTC.

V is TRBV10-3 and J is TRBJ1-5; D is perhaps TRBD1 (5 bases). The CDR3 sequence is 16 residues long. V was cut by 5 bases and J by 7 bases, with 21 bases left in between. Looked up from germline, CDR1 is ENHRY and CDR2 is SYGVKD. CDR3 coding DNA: TGTGCCATCAGTCTTAATTCGGGACTATCGGGACAGCCCCAGCATTTT. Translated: CAISLNSGLSGQPQHF.